This TCR beta chain was recorded in a study of identical twins. The CDR3 is 15 residues long. CDR1 and CDR2 (germline): SGHVS, FQNEAQ. Trimming cost V 1 base and J 4 bases, with 13 bases left between them. MiXCR, run by TCRdb on the 5' RACE reads, gives a single entry per CDR3 protein. Of around 490,000 distinct CDR3 sequences listed, roughly 13% were seen once; the top ten hold about 1%. These records were also assigned to another study, of yellow fever vaccine responses in identical twins.

Sample: CD4+ T cells sorted from blood. V is TRBV7-8 and J is TRBJ2-5, with D perhaps TRBD1 (6 bases). The TCR comes from a woman aged 18-29 years in good health. The CDR3 protein is CASSLVGALGETQYF. The CDR3 DNA reads as TGTGCCAGCAGCTTAGTGGGGGCTTTGGGAGAGACCCAGTACTTC.